Each of the 21 T cell receptor beta chains below was sequenced from the same sample in a study of Graves' ophthalmopathy and Graves' hyperthyroidism. Investigators amplified TCR beta CDR3 regions from RNA transcripts. HTBI primers primed a first-round RT-PCR, and a second-round multiplex PCR followed. TCRdb re-called the multiplex PCR reads with MiXCR, one entry per CDR3 protein. The table lists 200,000 to 300,000 distinct CDR3 sequences, around 45% of them singletons, with approximately 51% in the top ten. Input material: peripheral blood. The receptors originated from an adult man with Graves' ophthalmopathy.

The V and J genes are TRBV11-2 and TRBJ1-5, with D possibly TRBD1 on 6 matching bases. The V end was cut by 3 bases, the J end by 4 bases, with 7 bases between. The CDR3 extends over 13 amino acids. Germline V CDR1 and CDR2: SGHAT, FQNNGV. CDR3 nucleotide sequence: TGTGCCAGCAGCTTTACAGGGAATCAGCCCCAGCATTTT. Translated, it gives CASSFTGNQPQHF.

This sequence joins TRBV9 and TRBJ1-2, with TRBD1 matching 11 bases. Germline lookup yields CDR1 SGDLS and CDR2 YYNGEE. The CDR3 extends over 16 amino acids. The ends lost 4 bases at V and 7 bases at J; junction bases unmatched: 12. The CDR3 bases are TGTGCCAGCAGCTTAGAGAGGACAGGGGGCGGCTCTGGCTACACCTTC. Translating it yields CASSLERTGGGSGYTF.

This chain connects TRBV5-1 to TRBJ2-7; 7 positions agree with TRBD1. The CDR3 is 14 residues long. V dropped 3 bases and J dropped 1; count of bases not matched to a gene: 4. The germline gives CDR1 SGHRS, CDR2 YFSETQ. This CDR3 reads CASSSDRPSYEQYF. Written as DNA, the CDR3 is TGCGCCAGCAGCTCGGACAGGCCTTCCTACGAGCAGTACTTC.

CDR3 nucleotides: TGTGCCAGCAGTGAAATACACCCGGACAGGGGAGGTCAGCCCCAGCATTTT. This translates into CASSEIHPDRGGQPQHF. The chain combines TRBV6-5 with TRBJ1-5, with 9 bases fitting TRBD1. Germline CDR1 reads MNHEY; CDR2 reads SVGAGI. The CDR3 loop spans 17 amino acids. V dropped 5 bases and J dropped 6; count of bases not matched to a gene: 14.

This clonotype has only a few counts. The chain carries TRBV4-1 and TRBJ2-5; 7 bases fit TRBD2. CDR3 size: 14 residues. The V segment lost 1 base and the J segment 5 bases; nucleotides outside the gene matches: 4. Germline CDR1 reads MGHRA; CDR2 reads YSYEKL. The CDR3 region has the DNA TGCGCCAGCAGCCAAGCGGGAGGTCGGGAGACCCAGTACTTC. This encodes CASSQAGGRETQYF.

This clonotype was found once. The rearrangement joins TRBV7-9 to TRBJ2-7; D might be TRBD1 or TRBD2, each matching 5 bases. Germline V gene sequence: CDR1 SEHNR, CDR2 FQNEAQ (reference sequence). Trimming shortened V by 7 bases and J by 7 bases, and 20 bases separated the two germline ends. This CDR3 comprises 14 residues. The CDR3 DNA reads as TGTGCCAGCAAAAAAGGGGCTAGCTCAGGAGAGCAGTACTTC. It encodes CASKKGASSGEQYF.

A word on this clonotype: One base away lies a much larger clone, so this may be a sequencing read error. The rearrangement uses TRBV10-3 and TRBJ1-4; D might be TRBD1 (5 bases). The CDR3 spans 12 residues. The germline gives CDR1 ENHRY, CDR2 SYGVKD. V lost 6 bases, J lost 14 bases, and 16 bases lay in between. CDR3 in amino acids: CAIRTPQGALFF. CDR3 DNA sequence: TGTGCCATCAGGACACCCCAGGGAGCGCTGTTTTTT.

The CDR3 DNA follows: TGCAGCGTTGATCCAGGGGCAGATACGCAGTATTTT. Protein product: CSVDPGADTQYF. The J gene is TRBJ2-3, the V gene TRBV29-1; weak D call: TRBD1 (6 bases). Germline lookup yields CDR1 SQVTM and CDR2 ANQGSEA. The CDR3 loop spans 12 amino acids. Trimming removed 3 bases from V and 4 bases from J, with 8 bases in between.

J is TRBJ2-2 and V is TRBV5-4; 13 positions agree with TRBD2. V lost 4 bases, J lost 7 bases, and 10 bases stayed unmatched. This CDR3 is built from 17 residues. Looked up from germline, CDR1 is SGHNT and CDR2 is YYREEE (reference sequence). The DNA for the CDR3 is TGTGCCAGCAGCCCGCCAACTAGCGGGGGGGCGGGCGGGGAGCTGTTTTTT. This codes for CASSPPTSGGAGGELFF.

The CDR3 DNA follows: TGTGCCAGCAGTTCCACTCGACAGCCGTCGGACACTGAAGCTTTCTTT. Amino acids: CASSSTRQPSDTEAFF. V is TRBV12-3 or TRBV12-4 and J is TRBJ1-1; D is possibly TRBD1 (5 bases). The CDR3 sequence is 16 residues long. Trimming removed 4 bases from V and 3 bases from J, with 18 bases in between.

The V call is TRBV29-1, the J call TRBJ1-2; 9 nucleotides line up with TRBD1. After removal of 3 bases from V and 6 bases from J, the junction contained 8 bases not matched to a gene. Germline values: CDR1 SQVTM, CDR2 ANQGSEA. The CDR3 is made up of 14 amino acids. CDR3 in DNA: TGCAGCGTTGAGGGTTTGGGGACAGGGCATGGCTACACCTTC. Encoded protein: CSVEGLGTGHGYTF.

The chain links TRBV9 to TRBJ2-7; 16 bases are a match to TRBD2. The CDR3 extends over 13 amino acids. V dropped 2 bases and J dropped 11; count of bases not matched to a gene: 1. CDR1 and CDR2 (germline): SGDLS, YYNGEE. This CDR3 is CASSVGLAGGEYF. The DNA of the CDR3 is TGTGCCAGCAGCGTGGGACTAGCGGGAGGGGAGTACTTC.

V usage is TRBV19 and J usage is TRBJ1-1; D is possibly TRBD1 (6 bases). V was cut by 5 bases and J by 7 bases, with 20 bases left in between. The CDR3 contains 15 residues. The germline CDR1 and CDR2 sequences are LNHDA and SQIVND (reference sequence). The CDR3 DNA sequence: TGTGCCAGTAGTTTGTGGACAGAAATACGGGATGAAGCTTTCTTT. It translates to CASSLWTEIRDEAFF.

The gene calls are TRBV11-3 and TRBJ2-2; 7 bases are shared with TRBD1. The V segment lost 5 bases and the J segment 6 bases; nucleotides outside the gene matches: 9. CDR1 SGHNT and CDR2 YENEEA come from the germline V gene. The CDR3 totals 15 residues. The CDR3 DNA reads TGTGCCAGCAGCGTAGGGGTCCAGGGGGCCGGGGAGCTGTTTTTT. It is translated as CASSVGVQGAGELFF.

This clonotype has at least ten counts. The V gene is TRBV10-2, the J gene TRBJ1-5; no definite D call. Germline V CDR1 and CDR2: WSHSY, SAAADI. The CDR3 covers 14 residues. Trimming took off 0 bases at V and 0 bases at J, with 3 bases between the two ends. The CDR3 sequence is CASSESNSNQPQHF. CDR3 DNA: TGCGCCAGCAGTGAGTCCAATAGCAATCAGCCCCAGCATTTT.

This clonotype was picked up many times. This chain joins TRBV29-1 and TRBJ2-2; D is uncertain. The length of the CDR3 is 11 residues. Germline V lookup: CDR1 SQVTM, CDR2 ANQGSEA. Trimming took off 3 bases at V and 7 bases at J, with 6 bases between the two ends. The CDR3 region has the DNA TGCAGCGTTGACACTTACGGGGAGCTGTTTTTT. Its translation is CSVDTYGELFF.

The J gene is TRBJ1-1, the V gene TRBV9, with D perhaps TRBD1 (5 bases). The CDR3 is 15 amino acids. V was pared by 4 bases and J by 0 bases, with 13 bases between. Per the germline V gene, CDR1 is SGDLS and CDR2 is YYNGEE. Here the CDR3 reads CASSSGRQMNTEAFF. CDR3 nucleotide sequence: TGTGCCAGCAGCTCTGGGAGACAGATGAACACTGAAGCTTTCTTT.

This clonotype has a handful of counts. This sequence joins TRBV7-3 and TRBJ1-1, with D uncertain. Trimming cost V 1 base and J 0 bases, with 9 bases left between them. CDR1 and CDR2 from the germline V gene are SGHTA and FQGTGA. The CDR3 covers 15 residues. The CDR3 spells CASSLMQRVNTEAFF. In nucleotides, the CDR3 is TGTGCCAGCAGCTTAATGCAGCGTGTGAACACTGAAGCTTTCTTT.

The V gene is TRBV7-2, the J gene TRBJ2-7; D possibly corresponds to TRBD1 (5 bases). In germline, CDR1 is SGHTA, CDR2 FQGNSA. V was shortened by 5 bases and J by 4 bases, with 18 bases between the two germline ends. This CDR3 region has 15 residues. The CDR3 is CASSPGRARVYEQYF. In nucleotides, the CDR3 is TGTGCCAGCAGCCCTGGAAGGGCCAGGGTTTACGAGCAGTACTTC. Looking up the rest from reference TRBV7-2 and TRBJ2-7 gives the full variable domain: GAGVSQSPSNKVTEKGKDVELRCDPISGHTALYWYRQSLGQGLEFLIYFQGNSAPDKSGLPSDRFSAERTGGSVSTLTIQRTQQEDSAVYLCASSPGRARVYEQYFGPGTRLTVT.

This clonotype was counted a few times. The rearrangement joins TRBV20-1 to TRBJ1-3; 7 bases line up with TRBD1. Per the germline V gene, CDR1 is DFQATT and CDR2 is SNEGSKA (reference sequence). The ends lost 1 base at V and 5 bases at J; junction bases unmatched: 2. This CDR3 contains 13 residues. DNA for the CDR3: TGCAGTGCTAGAGGACAGGGTAGAAACACCATATATTTT. Translated: CSARGQGRNTIYF.

This clonotype turned up a few times. The V and J genes are TRBV10-3 and TRBJ2-5; 9 nucleotides agree with TRBD1. The CDR3 runs to 16 residues. CDR1 and CDR2 from the germline V gene are ENHRY and SYGVKD. The junction had 9 bases not matched to a gene; V was cut back by 5 bases and J by 2 bases. This chain's CDR3 is CAISPARTGVQETQYF. The CDR3 region has the DNA TGTGCCATCAGTCCGGCCAGGACAGGGGTTCAAGAGACCCAGTACTTC.